These T cell receptor beta chains were read from a single sample in a study of cytomegalovirus exposure and HLA in healthy donors. Here immunoSEQ multiplex PCR was the method, and the copy in TCRdb shows in-frame clones only, minus some. The repertoire holds 50,000 or so clones, with more than 85% as singletons. Sequencing used PBMCs. Receptor source: a woman in her 30s in good health and CMV-seronegative. Both conserved end residues are part of each CDR3. D genes are given only for firm matches.

v_gene: TRBV19; d_gene: NA; j_gene: TRBJ1-2; CDR3aa: CASSIAGANYGYTF; CDR3nt: TGTGCCAGTAGTATAGCAGGGGCCAACTATGGCTACACCTTC
v_gene: TRBV30; d_gene: TRBD1; j_gene: TRBJ1-2; CDR3aa: CAWSRTGPTYGYTF; CDR3nt: TGTGCCTGGAGCCGGACAGGCCCGACCTATGGCTACACCTTC
v_gene: TRBV11-3; d_gene: NA; j_gene: TRBJ1-3; CDR3aa: CASSKQTGSGNTIYF; CDR3nt: TGTGCCAGCAGCAAACAAACAGGGAGTGGAAACACCATATATTTT
v_gene: TRBV5-1; d_gene: TRBD1; j_gene: TRBJ1-1; CDR3aa: CASSFETGTGNTEAFF; CDR3nt: TGCGCCAGCAGCTTTGAAACCGGGACAGGGAACACTGAAGCTTTCTTT
v_gene: TRBV19; d_gene: TRBD1; j_gene: TRBJ2-3; CDR3aa: CASSIGTGFGVDTQYF; CDR3nt: TGTGCCAGTAGTATAGGGACAGGCTTTGGGGTGGATACGCAGTATTTT
v_gene: TRBV2; d_gene: TRBD2; j_gene: TRBJ2-1; CDR3aa: CASRKTSGVYNEQFF; CDR3nt: TGTGCCAGCAGGAAGACTAGCGGAGTGTACAATGAGCAGTTCTTC
v_gene: TRBV23-1; d_gene: NA; j_gene: TRBJ2-1; CDR3aa: CASSQSTYQLRYEHNEQFF; CDR3nt: TGCGCCAGCAGTCAATCCACTTATCAACTGAGGTATGAACACAATGAGCAGTTCTTC
v_gene: TRBV2; d_gene: NA; j_gene: TRBJ1-5; CDR3aa: CASSEEGGVQPQHF; CDR3nt: TGTGCCAGCAGTGAAGAGGGAGGTGTTCAGCCCCAGCATTTT
v_gene: TRBV6-1; d_gene: NA; j_gene: TRBJ2-7; CDR3aa: CASRGPRLVGHEQYF; CDR3nt: TGTGCCAGCAGGGGACCCAGACTAGTGGGGCACGAGCAGTACTTC
v_gene: TRBV9; d_gene: NA; j_gene: TRBJ2-1; CDR3aa: CASSVSGNLRDNEQFF; CDR3nt: TGTGCCAGCAGCGTGTCCGGGAATCTTCGGGACAATGAGCAGTTCTTC
v_gene: TRBV19; d_gene: TRBD1; j_gene: TRBJ1-1; CDR3aa: CASRRNRGNTEAFF; CDR3nt: TGTGCCAGTAGGAGAAACAGGGGGAACACTGAAGCTTTCTTT
v_gene: TRBV27; d_gene: NA; j_gene: TRBJ2-2; CDR3aa: CASSYGTMNTGELFF; CDR3nt: TGTGCCAGCAGTTATGGGACAATGAACACCGGGGAGCTGTTTTTT
v_gene: TRBV27; d_gene: NA; j_gene: TRBJ1-2; CDR3aa: CASRISSSGMVRGYGYTF; CDR3nt: TGTGCCAGCAGGATAAGCAGTTCAGGCATGGTTAGGGGGTATGGCTACACCTTC